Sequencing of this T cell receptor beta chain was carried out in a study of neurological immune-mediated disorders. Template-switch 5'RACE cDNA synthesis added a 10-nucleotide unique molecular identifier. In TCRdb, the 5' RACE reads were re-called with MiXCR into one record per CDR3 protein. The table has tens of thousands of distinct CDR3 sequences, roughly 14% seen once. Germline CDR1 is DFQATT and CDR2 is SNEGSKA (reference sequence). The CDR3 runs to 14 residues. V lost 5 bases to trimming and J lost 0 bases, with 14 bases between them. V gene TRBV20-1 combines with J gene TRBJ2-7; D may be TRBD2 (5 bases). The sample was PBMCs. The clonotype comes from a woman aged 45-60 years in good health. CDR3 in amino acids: CSAQLMGSSYEQYF. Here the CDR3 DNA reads TGCAGTGCTCAATTAATGGGGAGCTCCTACGAGCAGTACTTC.